This T cell receptor (beta chain) was sequenced for a study of response to subunit inactivated influenza vaccine. Study observations and caveats: T cells newly recruited by each seasonal influenza vaccination are few, the authors suggested.

From the RT-PCR reads, TCRdb called clonotypes with MiXCR, one entry per CDR3 protein. The sample lists approximately 530,000 distinct CDR3 sequences, 7.6% occurring once. V lost 2 bases to trimming and J lost 4 bases, with 12 bases between them. CDR1 and CDR2 from the germline V gene are MNHEY and SMNVEV (reference sequence). The CDR3 length is 16 residues. About this clonotype: The target antigen is unknown.

The sequenced sample was PBMCs from blood, obtained less than 25 months after vaccination. The chain links TRBV27 to TRBJ2-6; possible D gene TRBD2, 5 bases. The sequence came from a man between 50 and 69 years old who received an inactivated influenza vaccine. The CDR3 sequence is CASSLIHSGGANVLTF. CDR3 DNA sequence: TGTGCCAGCAGTTTAATCCACTCGGGAGGGGCCAACGTCCTGACTTTC.